A single sample is the source of the 20 T cell receptor beta chains below, sequenced in a study of blood T cell repertoires in COVID-19. Generated by immunoSEQ multiplex PCR, the TCRdb table keeps only in-frame clones and is missing some. This sample carries under 300,000 clones, 80% to 85% of them seen once, and the ten largest clones take roughly 3.2%. The sequenced material came from PBMCs or T cells enriched from blood (not recorded which). The receptor set was obtained from a man aged 50-60 years who had recovered from COVID-19.

This clone came up once. The chain has TRBV24-1 and TRBJ1-2; 7 bases fit TRBD1. The CDR3 totals 12 residues. V dropped 4 bases and J dropped 7; count of bases not matched to a gene: 2. Germline lookup yields CDR1 KGHDR and CDR2 SFDVKD. CDR3 nucleotides: TGTGCCACCAGTGAACCAGGGGGTGGCTACACCTTC. Its protein is CATSEPGGGYTF.

The V gene is TRBV27, the J gene TRBJ1-5; 12 bases fit TRBD1. This CDR3 contains 20 residues. Per the germline V gene, CDR1 is MNHEY and CDR2 is SMNVEV (reference sequence). V lost 5 bases to trimming and J lost 0 bases; unmatched junction nucleotides: 14. The CDR3 loop is CASSLPRDRGPPFSNQPQHF. In DNA form, the CDR3 reads TGTGCCAGCAGTCTCCCCCGGGACAGGGGGCCCCCTTTTAGCAATCAGCCCCAGCATTTT.

The chain joins TRBV2 to TRBJ2-1; 10 nucleotides line up with TRBD1. Germline values: CDR1 SNHLY, CDR2 FYNNEI. V shed 6 bases and J 8 bases; nucleotides not matched to a gene: 7. CDR3 length: 14 residues. The CDR3 DNA follows: TGTGCCAGCAGCCGGACAGGGGGAGATTATGAGCAGTTCTTC. This gives the protein CASSRTGGDYEQFF.

The chain employs TRBV2 and TRBJ1-2; D is possibly TRBD1 (5 bases). The CDR3 is 14 residues long. CDR1 and CDR2 (germline): SNHLY, FYNNEI. V was clipped by 1 base and J by 4 bases, with 10 bases between them. The CDR3 bases are TGTGCCAGCAGTGAAGACTTAGGGGTCTATGGCTACACCTTC. This translates into CASSEDLGVYGYTF.

The gene calls are TRBV19 and TRBJ1-2, with D possibly TRBD1 on 5 matching bases. CDR3 size: 13 residues. Germline V lookup: CDR1 LNHDA, CDR2 SQIVND (reference sequence). Trimming pared 8 bases from V and 4 bases from J, leaving 14 bases between. CDR3: CASPLGGFYGYTF. DNA of the CDR3: TGTGCCAGTCCTCTGGGGGGGTTCTATGGCTACACCTTC.

The chain recombines TRBV14 with TRBJ2-2; 9 bases align to TRBD1. This CDR3 contains 16 residues. The germline gives CDR1 SGHDN, CDR2 FVKESK. The V and J ends lost 3 bases and 1 base, in that order; junction bases with no gene match: 3. CDR3 residues: CASSQRTGVNTGELFF. The CDR3 DNA reads as TGTGCCAGCAGCCAGCGGACAGGGGTGAACACCGGGGAGCTGTTTTTT.

V and J are TRBV11-3 and TRBJ2-5; D not resolved. V lost 1 base and J 5 bases, leaving 11 bases between the germline ends. Germline V gives CDR1 SGHNT, CDR2 YENEEA. The CDR3 spans 14 residues. The DNA of the CDR3 is TGTGCCAGCAGCTTAGGAGTCATCGGGGAGACCCAGTACTTC. The encoded protein is CASSLGVIGETQYF.

Only a few counts were recorded for this clone. This rearrangement joins TRBV4-1 to TRBJ1-1; 9 bases align to TRBD1. The CDR3 covers 17 residues. Germline V gene lookup returns CDR1 MGHRA and CDR2 YSYEKL. The junction had 5 bases not matched to a gene; V was cut back by 0 bases and J by 0 bases. Here the CDR3 reads CASSQDGTGPLNTEAFF. The CDR3 DNA follows: TGCGCCAGCAGCCAAGATGGGACAGGGCCTCTGAACACTGAAGCTTTCTTT.

The genes are TRBV10-3 and TRBJ2-5; 7 positions agree with TRBD1. There are 15 residues in the CDR3. The germline CDR1 and CDR2 sequences are ENHRY and SYGVKD. J lost 3 bases, V lost 2 bases, and 6 bases had no gene match. This chain's CDR3 is CAISEPTGMKETQYF. In nucleotides, the CDR3 is TGTGCCATCAGTGAGCCGACAGGGATGAAAGAGACCCAGTACTTC.

The chain combines TRBV3-1 (or the pseudogene TRBV3-2) with TRBJ1-3, with 9 nucleotides matching TRBD1. The V and J ends lost 0 bases and 6 bases, in that order; junction bases with no gene match: 6. Looked up from germline, CDR1 is LGHDT and CDR2 is YNNKEL (reference sequence). This CDR3 comprises 16 residues. CDR3 residues: CASSQDLGTGKNTIYF. The DNA for the CDR3 is TGTGCCAGCAGCCAAGATCTAGGGACAGGGAAAAACACCATATATTTT.

The J gene is TRBJ2-3, the V gene TRBV2; 9 positions match TRBD2. V gave up 6 bases and J gave up 5 bases; unmatched junction bases: 9. From germline, CDR1 is SNHLY and CDR2 FYNNEI. This CDR3 region has 15 residues. For the CDR3, the DNA is TGTGCCAGCAGCCCTAGCGGGATGGGTGGAGATACGCAGTATTTT. Its translation: CASSPSGMGGDTQYF.

The V call is TRBV5-6, the J call TRBJ1-2, with 12 bases that match TRBD1. This CDR3 comprises 16 residues. With V trimmed by 1 base and J by 5 bases, 6 bases remained unmatched. The germline CDR1 and CDR2 sequences are SGHDT and YYEEEE. This CDR3 is CASSLMGTGGRYGYTF. In DNA, the CDR3 is TGTGCCAGCAGCTTGATGGGGACAGGGGGCCGGTATGGCTACACCTTC. Full variable domain (missing parts from reference TRBV5-6 and TRBJ1-2): DAGVTQSPTHLIKTRGQQVTLRCSPKSGHDTVSWYQQALGQGPQFIFQYYEEEERQRGNFPDRFSGHQFPNYSSELNVNALLLGDSALYLCASSLMGTGGRYGYTFGSGTRLTVV.

V and J are TRBV11-2 and TRBJ2-2; 7 bases are shared with TRBD2. The CDR3 totals 15 residues. Per germline, CDR1 SGHAT and CDR2 FQNNGV. The ends lost 4 bases at V and 0 bases at J; junction bases unmatched: 2. The CDR3 protein is CASSSSGTNTGELFF. The DNA for the CDR3 is TGTGCCAGCAGCTCGAGCGGGACGAACACCGGGGAGCTGTTTTTT.

This sequence joins TRBV27 and TRBJ2-7, with 13 bases that match TRBD2. Germline CDR1 MNHEY, CDR2 SMNVEV (reference sequence). This CDR3 has 15 residues. With V trimmed by 3 bases and J by 4 bases, 3 bases remained unmatched. The CDR3 reads CASSLGTSGIYEQYF. The CDR3 DNA reads TGTGCCAGCAGTTTGGGGACTAGCGGGATATACGAGCAGTACTTC.

V gene TRBV5-6 combines with J gene TRBJ2-1; D is possibly TRBD1 (5 bases). This CDR3 contains 14 residues. Germline V gene lookup returns CDR1 SGHDT and CDR2 YYEEEE. Between the trimmed V and J ends, which lost 4 bases and 6 bases, there was a span of 14 bases. Here the CDR3 reads CASSRALQGNEQFF. CDR3 sequence (DNA): TGTGCCAGCAGCCGCGCCCTCCAGGGCAATGAGCAGTTCTTC.

This clone has just one count. V and J are TRBV20-1 and TRBJ2-3; 10 nucleotides agree with TRBD2. This CDR3 comprises 15 residues. J lost 0 bases, V lost 3 bases, and 3 bases had no gene match. CDR1 DFQATT and CDR2 SNEGSKA come from the germline V gene (reference sequence). CDR3 nucleotides: TGCAGTGCTAGTTTACTAGCGGGAAGCACAGATACGCAGTATTTT. Encoded protein: CSASLLAGSTDTQYF.

The V call is TRBV6-5, the J call TRBJ1-3; 8 nucleotides agree with TRBD1. The CDR3 has 15 amino acids. CDR1 and CDR2 (germline): MNHEY, SVGAGI. Trimming took 4 bases from V and 2 from J; bases not matched to a gene: 4. DNA for the CDR3: TGTGCCAGCAGTTCAGGGGGCTTCCCTGGAAACACCATATATTTT. The encoded protein is CASSSGGFPGNTIYF.

This CDR3 is CASSTRTGEGYTF. CDR3 DNA sequence: TGTGCCAGCAGTACCCGGACAGGGGAAGGCTACACCTTC. The chain recombines TRBV12-3 or TRBV12-4 with TRBJ1-2; 9 bases agree with TRBD1. This CDR3 spans 13 amino acids. The junction had 6 bases not matched to a gene; V was cut back by 5 bases and J by 8 bases.

V usage is TRBV7-3 and J usage is TRBJ2-1; 10 nucleotides line up with TRBD1. The CDR3 has 15 residues. Germline lookup yields CDR1 SGHTA and CDR2 FQGTGA. Trimming took 5 bases from V and 4 from J; bases not matched to a gene: 5. This CDR3 reads CASSETGGAYNEQFF. CDR3 coding DNA: TGTGCCAGCAGCGAGACAGGGGGCGCGTACAATGAGCAGTTCTTC.

The chain combines TRBV7-2 with TRBJ1-5, with 7 bases aligning to TRBD1. V shed 1 base and J 4 bases; nucleotides not matched to a gene: 10. The CDR3 length is 17 residues. The germline V gene has CDR1 SGHTA and CDR2 FQGNSA. CDR3 protein: CASSLGLVGGRNQPQHF. CDR3 bases: TGTGCCAGCAGCTTAGGGTTGGTAGGGGGCCGGAATCAGCCCCAGCATTTT.